This is a list of T cell receptor beta chains from one sample in a study of technical replicates of blood from four donors. Profiling relied on immunoSEQ multiplex PCR, and the TCRdb table lists in-frame clones only, not all of them. The table includes approximately 65,000 clones, approximately 86% detected once. The sample was PBMCs. Receptors were obtained from a human donor in good health. Some clones in this sample may be carry-over from other donors' samples. Each CDR3 is given with its conserved first and last residue. D genes are given only for firm matches. Expanded clones get a size class; other rows say once, few or many, or leave the size out.

v_call	j_call	clone_size	d_call	cdr3_nt	cdr3_aa
TRBV15	TRBJ2-2	NA	TRBD2	TGTGCCACCAGCAGAGGACTAGCGGGAGACACCGGGGAGCTGTTTTTT	CATSRGLAGDTGELFF
TRBV6-5	TRBJ1-3	NA	NA	TGTGCCAGCAGTTACTCGTATGGAAACACCATATATTTT	CASSYSYGNTIYF
TRBV4-3	TRBJ2-1	NA	TRBD2	TGCGCCAGCAGCTATGGGACTAGCGGGAGCTCCTACAATGAGCAGTTCTTC	CASSYGTSGSSYNEQFF
TRBV11-2	TRBJ1-2	NA	TRBD1	TGTGCCAGCAGCCCAGACAGGGTAGGCTATGGCTACACCTTC	CASSPDRVGYGYTF
TRBV5-4	TRBJ2-2	NA	NA	TGTGCCAGCAGCCCTACGAGCGGGCCGAACACCGGGGAGCTGTTTTTT	CASSPTSGPNTGELFF
TRBV7-2	TRBJ1-1	NA	TRBD1	TGTGCCAGCAGCTCGAACCGGGACAGAAACACTGAAGCTTTCTTT	CASSSNRDRNTEAFF
TRBV7-2	TRBJ1-2	NA	NA	TGTGCCAGCAGCTTCCCGACTTCTTACTATGGCTACACCTTC	CASSFPTSYYGYTF
TRBV7-9	TRBJ2-5	many	NA	TGTGCCAGCAGCTTAAGCGACCAAGAGACCCAGTACTTC	CASSLSDQETQYF
TRBV7-6	TRBJ2-1	NA	TRBD2	TGTGCCAGCAGCCTCCAAATTGGACTAGCGGGGGATGAGCAGTTCTTC	CASSLQIGLAGDEQFF
TRBV27	TRBJ1-6	once	TRBD1	TGTGCCAGCAGTTTATTAGGGGGCTTGGATTCACCCCTCCACTTT	CASSLLGGLDSPLHF
TRBV9	TRBJ2-7	NA	TRBD2	TGTGCCAGCAGCACAGGGACTAGCGGGCGCTCCTACGAGCAGTACTTC	CASSTGTSGRSYEQYF
TRBV5-1	TRBJ1-2	NA	TRBD1	TGCGCCAGCAGCGATACAGGGGCGTATGGCTACACCTTC	CASSDTGAYGYTF
TRBV9	TRBJ2-7	NA	NA	TGTGCCAGCAGCCCAATGGCAGACTACGTTGACGAGCAGTACTTC	CASSPMADYVDEQYF
TRBV5-1	TRBJ1-2	NA	TRBD1	TGCGCCAGCAGCCAAGGACAGGGCAACTATGGCTACACCTTC	CASSQGQGNYGYTF
TRBV2	TRBJ2-3	NA	NA	TGTGCCAGCAGCCCCCCCCCAGGGACTGACTACACAGATACGCAGTATTTT	CASSPPPGTDYTDTQYF
TRBV7-2	TRBJ2-5	NA	NA	TGTGCCAGCAGCTTAAGGAGGGACGGTGGCCAGTACTTC	CASSLRRDGGQYF
TRBV28	TRBJ2-7	few	NA	TGTGCCAGCAGTTTAACTGTCTACGAGCAGTACTTC	CASSLTVYEQYF
TRBV5-6	TRBJ1-5	NA	TRBD1	TGTGCCAGCAGCTTACAGGGGGCTCAATATCAGCCCCAGCATTTT	CASSLQGAQYQPQHF
TRBV5-1	TRBJ2-3	once	NA	TGCGCCAGCAGCCACCGGACAGCCTTCACAGATACGCAGTATTTT	CASSHRTAFTDTQYF
TRBV5-6	TRBJ2-7	NA	TRBD1	TGTGCCAGCATTCGCTTGGGGACAGGGCTACACGAGCAGTACTTC	CASIRLGTGLHEQYF
TRBV7-9	TRBJ2-2	NA	NA	TGTGCCAGCTCTCGGGACACACACACCGGGGAGCTGTTTTTT	CASSRDTHTGELFF
TRBV5-4	TRBJ2-1	NA	TRBD2	TGTGCCAGCAGCTTGGTAGGACTAGTCTATCGTGAGCAGTTCTTC	CASSLVGLVYREQFF
TRBV9	TRBJ2-7	NA	TRBD2	TGTGCCAGCAGCTTCGGACTAGCGGGAGTGTACGAGCAGTACTTC	CASSFGLAGVYEQYF
TRBV2	TRBJ2-7	medium-sized	TRBD2	TGTGCCAGCACCTTCGGGCTAGCGGGACCGGGCTACGAGCAGTACTTC	CASTFGLAGPGYEQYF
TRBV30	TRBJ1-2	NA	NA	TGTGCCTGGAATACTCAGGGGCGGAATGGCTACACCTTC	CAWNTQGRNGYTF
TRBV4-2	TRBJ2-3	NA	TRBD2	TGTGCCAGCAGCGCTAGCGGGAGGAACACAGATACGCAGTATTTT	CASSASGRNTDTQYF
TRBV5-1	TRBJ1-1	NA	NA	TGCGCCAGCGCATCACAGGGTGGGAACACTGAAGCTTTCTTT	CASASQGGNTEAFF
TRBV7-9	TRBJ1-5	NA	TRBD1	TGTGCCAGCAGCTCCCGGACAGGGGGCCAGTGGCATTTT	CASSSRTGGQWHF
TRBV4-3	TRBJ2-7	NA	TRBD2	TGCGCCAGCAGCCAAGTTCGCGGGAGGGCCCTCGACGAGCAGTACTTC	CASSQVRGRALDEQYF
TRBV29-1	TRBJ1-5	NA	NA	TGCAGCGTTGAGACAGGTGACAATCAGCCCCAGCATTTT	CSVETGDNQPQHF
TRBV7-2	TRBJ1-1	NA	TRBD1	TGTGCCAGCAGCTCCGGGACAGGGGGCGCCGCTTTCTTT	CASSSGTGGAAFF
TRBV11-2	TRBJ2-7	NA	NA	TGTGCCAGCACCGGACTAAATGGTGAGCAGTACTTC	CASTGLNGEQYF
TRBV9	TRBJ2-5	NA	TRBD1	TGTGCCAGCAGCTCCTACTCAGGGGGCCGCGAGACCCAGTACTTC	CASSSYSGGRETQYF
TRBV30	TRBJ2-5	NA	TRBD1	TGTGCCTGGGGACCGGGACAGGGGCTCGGAGAGACCCAGTACTTC	CAWGPGQGLGETQYF
TRBV27	TRBJ1-4	few	TRBD1	TGTGCCAGCAGTCCGCGGGACAGGGGGCGAATCTCAACTAATGAAAAACTGTTTTTT	CASSPRDRGRISTNEKLFF
TRBV5-1	TRBJ1-6	once	TRBD1	TGCGCCAGCAGCCCGGGACAGGGAACTAATTCACCCCTCCACTTT	CASSPGQGTNSPLHF
TRBV5-1	TRBJ2-5	NA	NA	TGCGCCAGCCGCCAATCGGGGGATAATCAAGAGACCCAGTACTTC	CASRQSGDNQETQYF
TRBV4-3	TRBJ2-1	once	NA	TGCGCCAGCAGCCAAGATCTGGGGGGATCCTACAATGAGCAGTTCTTC	CASSQDLGGSYNEQFF
TRBV6-4	TRBJ2-3	few	NA	TGTGCCAGCAGTGACTCTGTGGGGGGAGGCACAGATACGCAGTATTTT	CASSDSVGGGTDTQYF
TRBV6-1	TRBJ2-5	NA	NA	TGTGCCAGCAGTGAAAAAGCTCTCCAAGAGACCCAGTACTTC	CASSEKALQETQYF
TRBV5-1	TRBJ2-3	NA	NA	TGCGCCAGCAGCTTGGCTGGTGGGCCCCCAGATACGCAGTATTTT	CASSLAGGPPDTQYF
TRBV19	TRBJ1-4	NA	NA	TGTGCCAGTAGTACCTCCGGGATTGCAACTAATGAAAAACTGTTTTTT	CASSTSGIATNEKLFF
TRBV4-1	TRBJ2-7	few	NA	TGCGCCAGCAGCCAGCCCCCCCCAGGGGCCCCTTCTTACGAGCAGTACTTC	CASSQPPPGAPSYEQYF